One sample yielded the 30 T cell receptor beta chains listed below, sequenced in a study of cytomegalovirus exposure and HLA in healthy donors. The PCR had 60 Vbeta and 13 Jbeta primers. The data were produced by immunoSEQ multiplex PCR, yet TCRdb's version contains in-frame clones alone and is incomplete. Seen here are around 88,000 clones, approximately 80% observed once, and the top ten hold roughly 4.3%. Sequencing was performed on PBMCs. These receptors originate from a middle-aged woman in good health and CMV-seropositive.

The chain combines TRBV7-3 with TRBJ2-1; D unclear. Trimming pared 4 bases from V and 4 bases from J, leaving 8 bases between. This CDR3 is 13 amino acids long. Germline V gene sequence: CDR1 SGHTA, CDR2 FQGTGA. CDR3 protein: CASSSEAYNEQFF. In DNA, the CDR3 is TGTGCCAGCAGCTCTGAAGCATACAATGAGCAGTTCTTC.

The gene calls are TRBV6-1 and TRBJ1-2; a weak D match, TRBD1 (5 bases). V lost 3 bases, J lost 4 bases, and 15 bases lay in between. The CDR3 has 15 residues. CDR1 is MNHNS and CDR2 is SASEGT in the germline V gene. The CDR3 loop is CASSDRGDGPYGYTF. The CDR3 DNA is TGTGCCAGCAGTGATAGGGGCGACGGTCCCTATGGCTACACCTTC.

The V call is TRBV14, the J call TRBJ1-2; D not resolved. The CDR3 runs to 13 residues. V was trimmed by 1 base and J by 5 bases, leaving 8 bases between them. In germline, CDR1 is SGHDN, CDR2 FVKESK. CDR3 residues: CASSQVQHYGYTF. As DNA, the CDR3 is TGTGCCAGCAGCCAAGTACAGCATTATGGCTACACCTTC.

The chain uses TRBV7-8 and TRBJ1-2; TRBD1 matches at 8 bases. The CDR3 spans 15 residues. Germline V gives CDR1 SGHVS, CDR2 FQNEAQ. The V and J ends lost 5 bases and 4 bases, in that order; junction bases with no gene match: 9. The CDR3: CASSPSRDRGYGYTF. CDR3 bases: TGTGCCAGCAGCCCAAGCCGTGACAGGGGCTATGGCTACACCTTC.

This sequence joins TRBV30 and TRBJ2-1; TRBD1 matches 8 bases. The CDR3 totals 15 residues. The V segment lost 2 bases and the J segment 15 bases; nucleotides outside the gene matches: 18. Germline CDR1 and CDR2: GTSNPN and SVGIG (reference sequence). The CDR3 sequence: CAWSPTTTGAFPPFF. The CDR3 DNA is TGTGCCTGGAGTCCGACCACGACAGGGGCCTTTCCTCCGTTCTTC.

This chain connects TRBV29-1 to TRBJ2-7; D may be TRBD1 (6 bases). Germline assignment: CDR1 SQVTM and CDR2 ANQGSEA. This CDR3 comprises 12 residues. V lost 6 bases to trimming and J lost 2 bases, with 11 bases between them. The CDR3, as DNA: TGCAGCGTGGTAGGGACAACCTACGAGCAGTACTTC. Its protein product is CSVVGTTYEQYF.

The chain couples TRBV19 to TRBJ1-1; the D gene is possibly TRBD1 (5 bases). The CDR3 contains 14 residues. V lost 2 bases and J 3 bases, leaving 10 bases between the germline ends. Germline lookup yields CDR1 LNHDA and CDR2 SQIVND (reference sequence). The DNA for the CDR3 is TGTGCCAGTAGTATATTTTCCAGGGACACTGAAGCTTTCTTT. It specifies CASSIFSRDTEAFF.

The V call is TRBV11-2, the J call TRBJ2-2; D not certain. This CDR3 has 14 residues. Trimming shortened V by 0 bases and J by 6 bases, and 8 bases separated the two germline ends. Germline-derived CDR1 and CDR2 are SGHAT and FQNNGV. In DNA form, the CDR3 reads TGTGCCAGCAGCTTAGAAGGCCAGGCCGGGGAGCTGTTTTTT. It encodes CASSLEGQAGELFF.

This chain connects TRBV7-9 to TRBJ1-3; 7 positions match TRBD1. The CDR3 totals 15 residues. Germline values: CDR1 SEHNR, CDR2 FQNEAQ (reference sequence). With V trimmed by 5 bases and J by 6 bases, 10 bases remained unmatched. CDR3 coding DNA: TGTGCCAGCAGCCGTTTTCAGGGGGATAAAAACACCATATATTTT. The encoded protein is CASSRFQGDKNTIYF.

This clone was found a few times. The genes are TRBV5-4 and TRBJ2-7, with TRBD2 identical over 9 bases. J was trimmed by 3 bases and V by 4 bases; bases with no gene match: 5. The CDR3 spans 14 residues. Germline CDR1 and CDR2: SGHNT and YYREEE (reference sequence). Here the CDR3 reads CASSKYSGSYEQYF. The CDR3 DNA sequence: TGTGCCAGCAGCAAATATAGCGGGAGCTACGAGCAGTACTTC.

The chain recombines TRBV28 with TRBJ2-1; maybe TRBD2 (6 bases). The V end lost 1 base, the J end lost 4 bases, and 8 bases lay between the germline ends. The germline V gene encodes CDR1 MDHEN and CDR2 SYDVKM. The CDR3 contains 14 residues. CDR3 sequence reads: CASSLFGGYNEQFF. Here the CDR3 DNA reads TGTGCCAGCAGTTTATTCGGGGGATACAATGAGCAGTTCTTC.

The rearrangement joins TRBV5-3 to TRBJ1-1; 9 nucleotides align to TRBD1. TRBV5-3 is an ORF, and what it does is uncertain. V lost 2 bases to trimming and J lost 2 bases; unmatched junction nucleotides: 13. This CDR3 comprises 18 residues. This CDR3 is CARSLLTGGEIGNTEAFF. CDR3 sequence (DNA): TGTGCCAGAAGCTTACTCACAGGGGGCGAAATTGGAAACACTGAAGCTTTCTTT.

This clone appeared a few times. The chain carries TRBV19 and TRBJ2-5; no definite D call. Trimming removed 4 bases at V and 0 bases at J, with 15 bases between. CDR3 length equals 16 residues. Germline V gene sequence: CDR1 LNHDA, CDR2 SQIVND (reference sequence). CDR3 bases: TGTGCCAGTAGTACGCATGGGCAGCAGTACCAAGAGACCCAGTACTTC. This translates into CASSTHGQQYQETQYF.

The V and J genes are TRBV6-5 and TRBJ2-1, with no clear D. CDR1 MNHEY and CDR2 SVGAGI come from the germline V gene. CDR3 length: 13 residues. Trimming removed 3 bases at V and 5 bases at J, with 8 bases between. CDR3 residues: CASSYLENNEQFF. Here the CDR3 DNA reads TGTGCCAGCAGTTATCTTGAGAACAATGAGCAGTTCTTC.

CDR3 amino acids: CASSRDSDTGELFF. The CDR3 DNA follows: TGTGCCAGCAGTCGGGACTCAGACACCGGGGAGCTGTTTTTT. This chain links TRBV27 with TRBJ2-2, with D possibly matching TRBD2 (6 bases). The CDR3 spans 14 residues. Trimming cost V 5 bases and J 3 bases, with 10 bases left between them. In germline, CDR1 is MNHEY, CDR2 SMNVEV (reference sequence).

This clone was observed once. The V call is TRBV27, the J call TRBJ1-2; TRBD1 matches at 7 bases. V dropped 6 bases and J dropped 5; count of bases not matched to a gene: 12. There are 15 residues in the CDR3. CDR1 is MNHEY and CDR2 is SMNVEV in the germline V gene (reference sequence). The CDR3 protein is CASSARGSGYYGYTF. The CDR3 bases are TGTGCCAGCAGCGCCAGGGGGTCAGGTTATTATGGCTACACCTTC.

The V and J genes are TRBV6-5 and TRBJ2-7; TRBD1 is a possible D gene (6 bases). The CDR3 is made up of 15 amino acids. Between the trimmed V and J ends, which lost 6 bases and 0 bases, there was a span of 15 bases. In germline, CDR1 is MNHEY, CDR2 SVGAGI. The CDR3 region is CASSLRDTSSYEQYF. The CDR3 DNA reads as TGTGCCAGCAGCCTCCGGGACACGAGCTCCTACGAGCAGTACTTC.

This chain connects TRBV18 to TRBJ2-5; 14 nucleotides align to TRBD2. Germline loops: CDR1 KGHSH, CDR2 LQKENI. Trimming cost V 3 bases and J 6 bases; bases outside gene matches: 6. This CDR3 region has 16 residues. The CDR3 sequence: CASSPRGTSGSKTQYF. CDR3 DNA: TGTGCCAGCTCACCCCGTGGGACTAGCGGGAGTAAGACCCAGTACTTC.

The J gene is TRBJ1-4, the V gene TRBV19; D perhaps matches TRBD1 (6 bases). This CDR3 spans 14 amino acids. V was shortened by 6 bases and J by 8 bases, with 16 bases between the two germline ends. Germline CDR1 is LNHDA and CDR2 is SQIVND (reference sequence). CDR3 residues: CASSPTGNKEKLFF. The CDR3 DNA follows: TGTGCCAGTAGCCCGACAGGTAATAAAGAAAAACTGTTTTTT.

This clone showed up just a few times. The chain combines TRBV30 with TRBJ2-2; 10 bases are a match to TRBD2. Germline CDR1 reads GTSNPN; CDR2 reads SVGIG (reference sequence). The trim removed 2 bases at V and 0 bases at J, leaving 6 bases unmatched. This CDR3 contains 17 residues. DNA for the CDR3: TGTGCCTGGAGTTCTCCGGGACTAGCGCCGAACACCGGGGAGCTGTTTTTT. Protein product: CAWSSPGLAPNTGELFF.

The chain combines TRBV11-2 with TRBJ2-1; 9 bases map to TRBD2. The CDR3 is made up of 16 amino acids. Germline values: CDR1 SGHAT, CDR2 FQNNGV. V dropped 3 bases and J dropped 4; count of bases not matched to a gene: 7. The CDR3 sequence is CASSFILAGSYNEQFF. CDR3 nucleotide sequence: TGTGCCAGCAGCTTTATCCTAGCGGGAAGTTACAATGAGCAGTTCTTC.

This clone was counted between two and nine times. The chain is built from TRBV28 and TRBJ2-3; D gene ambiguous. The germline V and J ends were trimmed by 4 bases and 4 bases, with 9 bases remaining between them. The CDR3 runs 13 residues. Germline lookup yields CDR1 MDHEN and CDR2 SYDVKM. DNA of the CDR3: TGTGCCAGCAGTTCCCAATTAGCAGATACGCAGTATTTT. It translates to CASSSQLADTQYF.

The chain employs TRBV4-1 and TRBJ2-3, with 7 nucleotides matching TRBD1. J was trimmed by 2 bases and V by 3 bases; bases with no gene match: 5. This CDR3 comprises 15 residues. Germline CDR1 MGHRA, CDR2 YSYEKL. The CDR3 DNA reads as TGCGCCAGCAGCCATCACGGGACAGCCACAGATACGCAGTATTTT. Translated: CASSHHGTATDTQYF.

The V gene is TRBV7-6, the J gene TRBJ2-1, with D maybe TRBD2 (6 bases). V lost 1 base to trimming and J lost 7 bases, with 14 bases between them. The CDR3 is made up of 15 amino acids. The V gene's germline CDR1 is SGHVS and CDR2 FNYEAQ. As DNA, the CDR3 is TGTGCCAGCAGCTTAGTTGGGGGGAGCGGGAATGAGCAGTTCTTC. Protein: CASSLVGGSGNEQFF.

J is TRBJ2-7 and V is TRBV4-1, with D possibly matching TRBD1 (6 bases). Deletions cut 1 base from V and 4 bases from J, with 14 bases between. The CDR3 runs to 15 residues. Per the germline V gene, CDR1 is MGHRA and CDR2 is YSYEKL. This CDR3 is CASSQVSQGKYEQYF. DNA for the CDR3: TGCGCCAGCAGCCAAGTCAGTCAGGGGAAGTACGAGCAGTACTTC.

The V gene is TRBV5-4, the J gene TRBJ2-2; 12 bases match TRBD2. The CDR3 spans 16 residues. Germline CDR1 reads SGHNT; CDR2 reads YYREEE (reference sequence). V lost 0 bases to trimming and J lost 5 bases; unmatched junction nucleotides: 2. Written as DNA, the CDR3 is TGTGCCAGCAGCTTGGGACTAGCGGGAGTTACCGGGGAGCTGTTTTTT. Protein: CASSLGLAGVTGELFF.

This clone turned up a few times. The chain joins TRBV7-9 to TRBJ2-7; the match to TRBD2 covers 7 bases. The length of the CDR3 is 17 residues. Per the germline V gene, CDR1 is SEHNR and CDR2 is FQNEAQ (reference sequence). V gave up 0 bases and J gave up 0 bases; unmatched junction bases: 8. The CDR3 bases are TGTGCCAGCAGCTTAGCGGGGGAGCGGGAAAGCTCCTACGAGCAGTACTTC. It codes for CASSLAGERESSYEQYF.

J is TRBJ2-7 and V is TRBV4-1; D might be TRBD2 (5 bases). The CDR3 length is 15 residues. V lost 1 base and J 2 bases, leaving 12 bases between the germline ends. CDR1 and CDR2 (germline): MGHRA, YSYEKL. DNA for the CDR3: TGCGCCAGCAGCCAAGGGGAGCGCCGCACCTACGAGCAGTACTTC. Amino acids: CASSQGERRTYEQYF.

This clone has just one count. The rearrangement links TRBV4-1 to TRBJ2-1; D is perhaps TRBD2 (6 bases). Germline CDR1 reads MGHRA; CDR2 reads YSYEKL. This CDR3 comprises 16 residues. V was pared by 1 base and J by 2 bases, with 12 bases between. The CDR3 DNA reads TGCGCCAGCAGCCAAGCACGGGACTCTACCTACAATGAGCAGTTCTTC. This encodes CASSQARDSTYNEQFF.

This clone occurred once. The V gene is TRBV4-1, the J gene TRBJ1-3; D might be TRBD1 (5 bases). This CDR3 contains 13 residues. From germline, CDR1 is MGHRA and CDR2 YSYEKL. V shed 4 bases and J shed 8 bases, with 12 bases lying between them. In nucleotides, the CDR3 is TGCGCCAGCAGCCTTGCGGGGGGGGACACCATATATTTT. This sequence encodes CASSLAGGDTIYF.